The clone carrying this T cell receptor (beta chain) was counted a few times. Antigen: not known. The trim removed 8 bases at V and 10 bases at J, leaving 8 bases unmatched. The CDR3 covers 14 residues. This entry belongs to a study of post-analysis software for immune sequencing data. Overall study: The study covered relapsing-remitting, secondary progressive and progressive-relapsing courses of multiple sclerosis. Study-level results: Multiple sclerosis patients showed significantly lower normalized Chao1 diversity than controls did. Strong same-batch co-clustering of samples appeared with F measure clustering. Four or five TRBV segments occurring more often in patients than controls included TRBV5-6, TRBV5-1 and TRBV20-1.

Included in the TCR beta cDNA libraries were unique molecular identifiers. One entry per CDR3 protein results from TCRdb running MiXCR on the PCR reads. The table has about 620,000 distinct CDR3 sequences, about 40% seen once; the top ten hold around 1.7%. Sequencing was performed on blood. The clonotype was recovered from a girl aged 10 to 17 with multiple sclerosis. The chain links TRBV12-3 or TRBV12-4 to TRBJ2-1, with TRBD2 matching 13 bases. DNA of the CDR3: TGTGCCAGCGACCCGACTAGCGGGGGGAACGAGCAGTTCTTC. It encodes CASDPTSGGNEQFF.